The rows below give T cell receptor beta chains drawn from one sample of a study of T cell changes during pregnancy in multiple sclerosis. Sequenced by immunoSEQ multiplex PCR; TCRdb stores in-frame clones only, minus some. The table shows 25,000 to 35,000 clones, with roughly 86% occurring only once. The material was CD8+ T cells from peripheral blood mononuclear cells, obtained in the second trimester of pregnancy. Receptors originate from a female donor with multiple sclerosis, enrolled in a pregnancy study. CDR3s include the opening cysteine and the closing phenylalanine or tryptophan. Fields, in order: V gene, clone size, D gene, J gene, CDR3 protein, CDR3 DNA. D genes are given only for firm matches. Expanded clones get a size class; other rows say once, few or many, or leave the size out.

V gene: TRBV11-2
clone size: -
D gene: TRBD1
J gene: TRBJ2-7
CDR3 protein: CASSLVQGANEQYF
CDR3 DNA: TGTGCCAGCAGCTTAGTACAGGGGGCGAACGAGCAGTACTTC

V gene: TRBV28
clone size: -
D gene: -
J gene: TRBJ2-5
CDR3 protein: CASSFVGLQETQYF
CDR3 DNA: TGTGCCAGCAGTTTCGTTGGACTGCAAGAGACCCAGTACTTC

V gene: TRBV4-3
clone size: -
D gene: TRBD1
J gene: TRBJ2-6
CDR3 protein: CASSGQAGSGANVLTF
CDR3 DNA: TGCGCCAGCAGTGGACAGGCGGGCTCTGGGGCCAACGTCCTGACTTTC

V gene: TRBV30
clone size: few
D gene: TRBD1
J gene: TRBJ1-2
CDR3 protein: CAWSEGAGGYTF
CDR3 DNA: TGTGCCTGGAGTGAGGGGGCTGGAGGCTACACCTTC

V gene: TRBV9
clone size: once
D gene: -
J gene: TRBJ1-1
CDR3 protein: CASSTGNTEAFF
CDR3 DNA: TGTGCCAGCAGCACAGGCAACACTGAAGCTTTCTTT

V gene: TRBV5-1
clone size: -
D gene: -
J gene: TRBJ2-6
CDR3 protein: CASSLARTGRANVLTF
CDR3 DNA: TGCGCCAGCAGCTTGGCCCGCACGGGAAGGGCCAACGTCCTGACTTTC

V gene: TRBV5-4
clone size: -
D gene: TRBD1
J gene: TRBJ1-1
CDR3 protein: CASSPSTGARPEAFF
CDR3 DNA: TGTGCCAGCAGCCCCTCGACAGGGGCGCGCCCTGAAGCTTTCTTT

V gene: TRBV27
clone size: -
D gene: -
J gene: TRBJ1-1
CDR3 protein: CASSFAGLPYEAFF
CDR3 DNA: TGTGCCAGCAGTTTCGCAGGGCTCCCCTACGAAGCTTTCTTT

V gene: TRBV28
clone size: -
D gene: TRBD1
J gene: TRBJ2-1
CDR3 protein: CASSFRGQGFYNEQFF
CDR3 DNA: TGTGCCAGCAGTTTCCGGGGACAGGGGTTTTACAATGAGCAGTTCTTC

V gene: TRBV5-1
clone size: -
D gene: -
J gene: TRBJ1-1
CDR3 protein: CASSDGIVNTEAFF
CDR3 DNA: TGCGCCAGCAGCGACGGGATTGTGAACACTGAAGCTTTCTTT

V gene: TRBV4-3
clone size: -
D gene: -
J gene: TRBJ2-3
CDR3 protein: CASSQTRGVMNTQYF
CDR3 DNA: TGCGCCAGCAGCCAAACCAGGGGCGTAATGAATACGCAGTATTTT

V gene: TRBV9
clone size: -
D gene: -
J gene: TRBJ2-7
CDR3 protein: CASSVGTSAGWQYF
CDR3 DNA: TGTGCCAGCAGCGTAGGTACCTCGGCAGGCTGGCAGTACTTC

V gene: TRBV7-9
clone size: -
D gene: TRBD1
J gene: TRBJ1-1
CDR3 protein: CASRTGEEAFF
CDR3 DNA: TGTGCCAGCCGAACAGGGGAGGAAGCTTTCTTT

V gene: TRBV7-3
clone size: -
D gene: TRBD1
J gene: TRBJ2-5
CDR3 protein: CASSPGTGGWETQYF
CDR3 DNA: TGTGCCAGCAGCCCCGGGACAGGGGGGTGGGAGACCCAGTACTTC

V gene: TRBV5-6
clone size: -
D gene: -
J gene: TRBJ1-4
CDR3 protein: CASSLATGLSANEKLFF
CDR3 DNA: TGTGCCAGCAGCTTGGCCACAGGGCTGTCGGCTAATGAAAAACTGTTTTTT

V gene: TRBV2
clone size: -
D gene: TRBD2
J gene: TRBJ2-3
CDR3 protein: CASSENGGAGTQYF
CDR3 DNA: TGTGCCAGCAGTGAAAACGGGGGGGCCGGTACGCAGTATTTT

V gene: TRBV9
clone size: -
D gene: -
J gene: TRBJ1-1
CDR3 protein: CASSVVGGANTEAFF
CDR3 DNA: TGTGCCAGCAGCGTAGTTGGAGGGGCGAACACTGAAGCTTTCTTT

V gene: TRBV6-5
clone size: -
D gene: -
J gene: TRBJ2-2
CDR3 protein: CASRPRYTGELFF
CDR3 DNA: TGTGCCAGCAGGCCGCGTTACACCGGGGAGCTGTTTTTT

V gene: TRBV9
clone size: -
D gene: TRBD1
J gene: TRBJ2-6
CDR3 protein: CASSADRESSGANVLTF
CDR3 DNA: TGTGCCAGCAGCGCCGACAGGGAGAGCTCTGGGGCCAACGTCCTGACTTTC

V gene: TRBV7-8
clone size: -
D gene: -
J gene: TRBJ2-3
CDR3 protein: CASSLVSGADTQYF
CDR3 DNA: TGTGCCAGCAGCTTAGTTTCGGGGGCAGATACGCAGTATTTT

V gene: TRBV4-3
clone size: -
D gene: TRBD1
J gene: TRBJ1-1
CDR3 protein: CASSQAPGQGYVNTEAFF
CDR3 DNA: TGCGCCAGCAGCCAAGCACCGGGACAGGGTTACGTGAACACTGAAGCTTTCTTT

V gene: TRBV6-5
clone size: -
D gene: -
J gene: TRBJ1-1
CDR3 protein: CASSYSSFQDEAFF
CDR3 DNA: TGTGCCAGCAGTTACTCGAGCTTCCAGGATGAAGCTTTCTTT

V gene: TRBV28
clone size: -
D gene: TRBD1
J gene: TRBJ1-5
CDR3 protein: CASRKTGGSNQPQHF
CDR3 DNA: TGTGCCAGCAGGAAGACAGGGGGCAGCAATCAGCCCCAGCATTTT

V gene: TRBV7-9
clone size: -
D gene: -
J gene: TRBJ1-2
CDR3 protein: CASSLSGGGYYYGYTF
CDR3 DNA: TGTGCCAGCAGCTTAAGTGGCGGGGGGTATTACTATGGCTACACCTTC

V gene: TRBV18
clone size: -
D gene: -
J gene: TRBJ2-7
CDR3 protein: CASSPGNRDSEQYF
CDR3 DNA: TGTGCCAGCTCACCAGGGAACAGGGATTCCGAGCAGTACTTC

V gene: TRBV19
clone size: -
D gene: -
J gene: TRBJ1-4
CDR3 protein: CASSRAGFTEKLFF
CDR3 DNA: TGTGCCAGTAGTAGGGCTGGTTTTACTGAAAAACTGTTTTTT

V gene: TRBV28
clone size: once
D gene: TRBD1
J gene: TRBJ1-4
CDR3 protein: CASSPDRGANEKLFF
CDR3 DNA: TGTGCCAGCAGCCCCGACAGGGGAGCTAATGAAAAACTGTTTTTT